This T cell receptor beta chain was documented in a study of blood T cells in healthy people across ages. The CDR3 has 16 residues. Between the trimmed V and J ends, which lost 5 bases and 1 base, there was a span of 16 bases. Per germline, CDR1 SGHAT and CDR2 FQNNGV. Findings and caveats of the study: Shifts in expanded clonotypes may have been confounded by donor CMV status, which was unknown. Diversity of TCR beta correlated strongly with naive T cell percentage.

In regard to this clonotype: Its antigen is unknown.

With a J-beta primer mix and a sample-barcoded 5' primer, a second PCR ran about 6 to 11 cycles. TCRdb ran MiXCR on the 5' RACE reads and lists one entry per CDR3 protein. Here the sample spans over 950,000 distinct CDR3 sequences, around two fifths being singletons. This chain uses TRBV11-2 with TRBJ2-3; perhaps D is TRBD1 or TRBD2 (5 bases each). Specimen: blood. The source of this sequence is a man aged 18-30 years in good health. The chain's CDR3 is CASSLRDDQGTDTQYF. The CDR3 nucleotides read TGTGCCAGCAGCCTCAGGGACGATCAGGGCACAGATACGCAGTATTTT.